The rows below give T cell receptor beta chains drawn from one sample of a study of blood T cell repertoires in COVID-19. Generated by immunoSEQ multiplex PCR, the TCRdb table keeps only in-frame clones and is missing some. The sample shows 55,000 to 80,000 clones, approximately 79% of them seen only once. Sequenced sample: peripheral blood. The receptors originated from a man older than 75 with active COVID-19. Both conserved end residues are part of each CDR3. Fields, in order: clone size, V gene, J gene, D gene, CDR3 DNA, CDR3 protein. D genes are given only for firm matches. Rows may omit the clone size; those that give it use once, few, many or a size class.

>NA|TRBV5-6|TRBJ2-3|NA
TGTGCCAGCAGCTTCGTACAGTTGGATCTCACAGATACGCAGTATTTT
CASSFVQLDLTDTQYF
>NA|TRBV7-8|TRBJ1-5|TRBD1
TGTGCCAGCAGCTTAGCAGGACAGGGAGCACAGCCCCAGCATTTT
CASSLAGQGAQPQHF
>NA|TRBV14|TRBJ2-2|TRBD2
TGTGCCAGCAGCCATCCGGGGGCCAGCGGGAGAAAAATGGCCGGGGAGCTGTTTTTT
CASSHPGASGRKMAGELFF
>NA|TRBV7-9|TRBJ2-7|TRBD2
TGTGCCAGCAGCTTAGCGGGGGGACTAGCGGGAGGGGATTACGAGCAGTACTTC
CASSLAGGLAGGDYEQYF
>few|TRBV7-8|TRBJ2-3|TRBD2
TGTGCCAGCAGCCTTTCTAGCGGGGGGGTTAAAGATACGCAGTATTTT
CASSLSSGGVKDTQYF
>NA|TRBV5-4|TRBJ2-5|NA
TGTGCCAGCAGCCCTTCAGGGTTCCCAGAGACCCAGTACTTC
CASSPSGFPETQYF
>NA|TRBV15|TRBJ2-1|NA
TGTGCCACCAGCAGAGATTTGCAACTCGCGGGGGCGGGGGAGCAGTTCTTC
CATSRDLQLAGAGEQFF
>NA|TRBV9|TRBJ2-7|TRBD2
TGTGCCAGCAGCGTGACTAGCGGGGGACTCTACGAGCAGTACTTC
CASSVTSGGLYEQYF
>NA|TRBV19|TRBJ2-5|NA
TGTGCCAGTAGCCGTCTAGCGACAAAAAACCAAGAGACCCAGTACTTC
CASSRLATKNQETQYF
>once|TRBV7-2|TRBJ1-2|NA
TGTGCCAGCAGCTTAACTTCAGGGATAATCGTTAACTATGGCTACACCTTC
CASSLTSGIIVNYGYTF
>NA|TRBV6-2/TRBV6-3|TRBJ2-7|NA
TGTGCCAGCAGTTATGCGCGACGGGACACCACCTCCTACGAGCAGTACTTC
CASSYARRDTTSYEQYF
>NA|TRBV27|TRBJ1-1|NA
TGTGCCAGCAGTAACCTACAGGGGAACACTGAAGCTTTCTTT
CASSNLQGNTEAFF
>NA|TRBV6-2/TRBV6-3|TRBJ2-3|TRBD2
TGTGCCAGCAGTCTAGGGACTACCCGCACAGATACGCAGTATTTT
CASSLGTTRTDTQYF
>NA|TRBV2|TRBJ1-3|NA
TGTGCCAGCAGTGAACAGGTTACAGGCTCTGGAAACACCATATATTTT
CASSEQVTGSGNTIYF
>NA|TRBV29-1|TRBJ1-5|NA
TGCAGCGTTGCCTCCGGGGTGGGTCAGCCCCAGCATTTT
CSVASGVGQPQHF
>NA|TRBV11-3|TRBJ2-1|TRBD1
TGTGCCAGCAGCACAGGGGGTTTAGCTGAGCAGTTCTTC
CASSTGGLAEQFF
>NA|TRBV2|TRBJ1-5|TRBD1
TGTGCCAGCAGTGAAGGAAGGGGGCGCGGTCAGCCCCAGCATTTT
CASSEGRGRGQPQHF
>once|TRBV6-5|TRBJ2-7|NA
TGTGCCAGCGGAAGGGGTTTTTTCTACGAGCAGTACTTC
CASGRGFFYEQYF
>NA|TRBV5-4|TRBJ2-1|TRBD2
TGTGCCAGCAGCTCCAGCGGGAGCTCCTACAATGAGCAGTTCTTC
CASSSSGSSYNEQFF
>NA|TRBV3-1/TRBV3-2|TRBJ2-2|TRBD1
TGTGCCAGCAGCGGGACAGGGGAGTACCTTGGCACCGGGGAGCTGTTTTTT
CASSGTGEYLGTGELFF
>few|TRBV4-1|TRBJ2-3|TRBD2
TGCGCCAGCAGCCGATTGCTAGCGGGGAAAGGCGGGGATACGCAGTATTTT
CASSRLLAGKGGDTQYF
>NA|TRBV10-3|TRBJ1-2|TRBD1
TGTGCCATCAGTGAAGTACAGGGGTTGGGTGGCTACACCTTC
CAISEVQGLGGYTF
>few|TRBV11-2|TRBJ1-2|TRBD1
TGTGCCAGCAGCTTAGATCGACAGGGCTATGGCTACACCTTC
CASSLDRQGYGYTF
>NA|TRBV7-2|TRBJ1-1|TRBD1
TGTGCCAGCAGCCCCGGGACAGGGGAGTGGACTGAAGCTTTCTTT
CASSPGTGEWTEAFF
>NA|TRBV19|TRBJ2-3|TRBD2
TGTGCCAGTAGCACCCTAGCGGGATCTGATACGCAGTATTTT
CASSTLAGSDTQYF
>NA|TRBV27|TRBJ2-5|TRBD1
TGTGCCAGCAGTTTAGCCTGGGACAGGGGAAGGCGAGAGACCCAGTACTTC
CASSLAWDRGRRETQYF
>NA|TRBV19|TRBJ1-1|TRBD1
TGTGCCAGTAGTAGGCGACAGGGTAACACTGAAGCTTTCTTT
CASSRRQGNTEAFF
>NA|TRBV4-1|TRBJ2-5|TRBD1
TGCGCCAGCAGCCAAGACCGAGCCGGGACAGGGCTGGAGACCCAGTACTTC
CASSQDRAGTGLETQYF
>NA|TRBV5-6|TRBJ2-7|NA
TGTGCCAGCAGCTTACAGGGTTGGGTCCCCTACGAGCAGTACTTC
CASSLQGWVPYEQYF
>once|TRBV7-2|TRBJ1-5|NA
TGTGCCAGCAGCCCCCTCGGAGGCAATCAGCCCCAGCATTTT
CASSPLGGNQPQHF
>NA|TRBV19|TRBJ1-6|TRBD1
TGTGCCAGTAGTATCGGGACAGCGAATTCACCCCTCCACTTT
CASSIGTANSPLHF
>many|TRBV7-2|TRBJ1-2|NA
TGTGCCAGCACCCGCAGCAGGGACTATGGCTACACCTTC
CASTRSRDYGYTF
>few|TRBV2|TRBJ2-2|TRBD2
TGTGCCAGCACTAGCGGGGGCACCGGGGAGCTGTTTTTT
CASTSGGTGELFF
>few|TRBV7-7|TRBJ2-2|TRBD1
TGTGCCAGCAGCTTAGTCAGGGGGACCGGGGAGCTGTTTTTT
CASSLVRGTGELFF
>NA|TRBV6-1|TRBJ1-5|TRBD1
TGTGCCAGCAGGGAAGGGACAGGGCGCAATCAGCCCCAGCATTTT
CASREGTGRNQPQHF
>NA|TRBV12-3/TRBV12-4|TRBJ2-2|NA
TGTGCCAGCAGCCGAGCCGGGGAGCTGTTTTTT
CASSRAGELFF
>NA|TRBV6-2/TRBV6-3|TRBJ2-4|TRBD1
TGTGCCAGCAGTGAGAAGGGACAGGGCTTTGGTCCGACCAAAAACATTCAGTACTTC
CASSEKGQGFGPTKNIQYF
>NA|TRBV7-3|TRBJ2-1|TRBD2
TGTGCCAGCAGCATGACTAGCGGGGGGTACAATGAGCAGTTCTTC
CASSMTSGGYNEQFF
>NA|TRBV5-5|TRBJ2-7|NA
TGTGCCAGCAGCTTGTACAGGGATTACGAGCAGTACTTC
CASSLYRDYEQYF
>NA|TRBV7-7|TRBJ2-3|NA
TGTGCCAGCAGCTTAACGGGGGGCACAGATACGCAGTATTTT
CASSLTGGTDTQYF
>NA|TRBV27|TRBJ2-2|NA
TGTGCCAGCAAACTTAGAAACTCGAACACCGGGGAGCTGTTTTTT
CASKLRNSNTGELFF
>NA|TRBV7-2|TRBJ2-1|NA
TGTGCCAGCAGCTTAGCGCCAGGGTGGAATGAGCAGTTCTTC
CASSLAPGWNEQFF
>NA|TRBV3-1/TRBV3-2|TRBJ2-7|TRBD2
TGTGCCAGCAGCGGACTAGCGGCCTCTTCTGAGCAGTACTTC
CASSGLAASSEQYF
>NA|TRBV19|TRBJ2-1|TRBD1
TGTGCCAGCAACCGGGACAGGGAGGGTGAGCAGTTCTTC
CASNRDREGEQFF
>NA|TRBV27|TRBJ2-5|TRBD2
TGTGCCAGCAGTTTTTGGGGGAGGGCCGTGGGAGAGACCCAGTACTTC
CASSFWGRAVGETQYF
>NA|TRBV29-1|TRBJ2-3|NA
TGCAGCGCTGTACCCGGACAACGAACAGATACGCAGTATTTT
CSAVPGQRTDTQYF
>NA|TRBV11-3|TRBJ2-7|TRBD2
TGTGCCAGCAGCTCAAGCGGACTAGCCCACGAGCAGTACTTC
CASSSSGLAHEQYF
>NA|TRBV5-1|TRBJ1-2|TRBD1
TGCGCCAGCAGCTTGTCTGCCAGGGGGTTGGAGAACTATGGCTACACCTTC
CASSLSARGLENYGYTF
>NA|TRBV27|TRBJ1-1|TRBD1
TGTGCCAGCAGGCGACAGGGCGCGGAACCTTTCTTT
CASRRQGAEPFF
>NA|TRBV7-3|TRBJ2-7|NA
TGTGCCAGCAGCAGAGACAGGTATTCAGACGAGCAGTACTTC
CASSRDRYSDEQYF
>few|TRBV4-2|TRBJ2-7|TRBD2
TGTGCCAGCAGCCAAGAGCTGACTAGCGGATCCTACGAGCAGTACTTC
CASSQELTSGSYEQYF
>once|TRBV16|TRBJ1-1|NA
TGTGCCAGCAGCCCGAACAGGGTGTATAACACTGAAGCTTTCTTT
CASSPNRVYNTEAFF
>NA|TRBV7-9|TRBJ1-1|TRBD1
TGTGCCAGCAGGAGATTGGGACAGAAGAACACTGAAGCTTTCTTT
CASRRLGQKNTEAFF